This T cell receptor (beta chain) emerged from a study of cytomegalovirus exposure and HLA in healthy donors. Remarks on this clone: Its antigen remains unknown.

Overall study findings and caveats: The presence/absence work took it that sequencing depth was about the same across donors.

CDR3 length: 15 amino acids. The J segment lost 4 bases and the V segment lost 3 bases, leaving 5 bases of the junction unmatched. The germline gives CDR1 LNHDA, CDR2 SQIVND (reference sequence). Vbeta (60) and Jbeta (13) primers were used in the PCR. This table comes from immunoSEQ multiplex PCR, and its TCRdb copy is limited to in-frame clones, with some not included. This table has about 34,000 clones, 65% to 75% appearing once. The chain carries TRBV19 and TRBJ1-2; the match to TRBD1 covers 10 bases. This receptor was identified in a man aged 35-49 years in good health and CMV-seropositive. Material for sequencing was PBMCs. CDR3: CASSMGQGLIYGYTF. CDR3 coding DNA: TGTGCCAGTAGTATGGGACAGGGGCTCATCTATGGCTACACCTTC.